This TCR beta chain was sequenced during a study of blood T cells in healthy people across ages. In its sample, this clonotype was seen a few times. Its specificity is unknown. Study-level findings and limits: Older age went with lower TCR beta diversity per million T cells, in a roughly linear way.

Next came a second PCR, run for roughly 7 to 12 cycles, which used a sample-barcoded 5' primer along with a J-beta primer mix. TCRdb reprocessed the 5' RACE reads via MiXCR and lists one record per CDR3 protein. The sample has hundreds of thousands of distinct CDR3 sequences, roughly 35% seen once. Germline lookup yields CDR1 LGHNA and CDR2 YNFKEQ. This CDR3 contains 17 residues. The junction had 13 bases not matched to a gene; V was cut back by 4 bases and J by 3 bases. Sequencing was done on a sample of blood. This chain uses TRBV4-2 with TRBJ2-3; 7 nucleotides agree with TRBD1. This sequence was found in a man younger than 30 in good health. CDR3 sequence reads: CASSPSGRTGETDTQYF. In nucleotides, the CDR3 is TGTGCCAGCAGCCCAAGTGGGCGCACAGGGGAGACAGATACGCAGTATTTT.